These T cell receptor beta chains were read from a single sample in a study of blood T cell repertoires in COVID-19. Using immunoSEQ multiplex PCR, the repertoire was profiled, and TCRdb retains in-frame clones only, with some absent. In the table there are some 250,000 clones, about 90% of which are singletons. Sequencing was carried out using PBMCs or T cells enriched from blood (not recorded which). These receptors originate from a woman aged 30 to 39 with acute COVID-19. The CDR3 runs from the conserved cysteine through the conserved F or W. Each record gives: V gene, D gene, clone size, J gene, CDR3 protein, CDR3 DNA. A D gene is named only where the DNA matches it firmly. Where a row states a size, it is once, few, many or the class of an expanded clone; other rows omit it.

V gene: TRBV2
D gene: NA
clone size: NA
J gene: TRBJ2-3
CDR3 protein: CASAESGTPTDTQYF
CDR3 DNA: TGTGCCAGCGCTGAATCGGGGACTCCCACAGATACGCAGTATTTT

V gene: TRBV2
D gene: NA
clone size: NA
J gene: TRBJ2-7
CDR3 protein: CAGTFSYEQYF
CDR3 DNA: TGTGCCGGCACTTTTTCCTACGAGCAGTACTTC

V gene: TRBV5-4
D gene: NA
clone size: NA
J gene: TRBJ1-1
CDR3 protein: CASSYGTTNTEAFF
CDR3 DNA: TGTGCCAGCAGTTATGGGACAACGAACACTGAAGCTTTCTTT

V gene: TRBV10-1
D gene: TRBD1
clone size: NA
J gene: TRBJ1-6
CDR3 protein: CASSAGQDNSPLHF
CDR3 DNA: TGCGCCAGCAGCGCGGGACAGGATAATTCACCCCTCCACTTT

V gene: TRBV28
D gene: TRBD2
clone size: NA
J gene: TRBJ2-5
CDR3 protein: CASTDPAGGQETQYF
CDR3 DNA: TGTGCCAGCACCGACCCGGCGGGGGGCCAAGAGACCCAGTACTTC

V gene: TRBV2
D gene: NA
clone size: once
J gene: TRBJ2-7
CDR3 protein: CASRYSARAPSSYEQYF
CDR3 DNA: TGTGCCAGCAGATATAGTGCCAGGGCCCCAAGCTCCTACGAGCAGTACTTC

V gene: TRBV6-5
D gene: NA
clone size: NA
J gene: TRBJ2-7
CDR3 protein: CASGTTASSYEQYF
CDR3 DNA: TGTGCCAGCGGCACCACAGCCAGCTCCTACGAGCAGTACTTC

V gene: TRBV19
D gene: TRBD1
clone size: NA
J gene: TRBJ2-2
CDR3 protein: CASSRTGFGAGELFF
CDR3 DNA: TGTGCCAGTAGCCGGACAGGGTTCGGGGCCGGGGAGCTGTTTTTT

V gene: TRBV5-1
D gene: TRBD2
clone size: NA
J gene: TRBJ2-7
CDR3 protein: CASSLDRGVTYEQYF
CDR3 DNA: TGCGCCAGCAGCTTGGATCGGGGGGTAACCTACGAGCAGTACTTC

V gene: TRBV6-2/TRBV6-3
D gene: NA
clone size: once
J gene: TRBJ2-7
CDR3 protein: CASSHQRTGKYEQYF
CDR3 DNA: TGTGCCAGCAGTCACCAGCGGACGGGGAAATACGAGCAGTACTTC

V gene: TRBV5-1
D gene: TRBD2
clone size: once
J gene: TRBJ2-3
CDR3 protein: CASSFSLGEGDTQYF
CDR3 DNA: TGCGCCAGCAGCTTTTCGTTGGGGGAGGGAGATACGCAGTATTTT

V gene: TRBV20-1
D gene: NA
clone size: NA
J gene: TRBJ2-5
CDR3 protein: CSGGSRETQYF
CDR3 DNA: TGCAGTGGTGGTTCTCGGGAGACCCAGTACTTC

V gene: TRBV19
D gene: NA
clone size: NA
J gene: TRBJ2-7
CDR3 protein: CASTGGDLFSEQYF
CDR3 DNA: TGTGCCAGTACGGGCGGGGACCTTTTCAGCGAGCAGTACTTC

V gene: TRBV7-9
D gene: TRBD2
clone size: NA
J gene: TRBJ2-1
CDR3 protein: CASRLSGGAFEQFF
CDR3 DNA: TGTGCCAGCAGACTTAGCGGGGGGGCCTTTGAGCAGTTCTTC

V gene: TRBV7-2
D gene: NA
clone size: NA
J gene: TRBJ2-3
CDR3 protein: CASSLKGGDTQYF
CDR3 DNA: TGTGCCAGCAGCCTAAAGGGAGGAGATACGCAGTATTTT

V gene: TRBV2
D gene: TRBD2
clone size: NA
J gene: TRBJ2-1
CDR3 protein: CASSEWPGGSGNEQFF
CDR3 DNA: TGTGCCAGCAGTGAATGGCCGGGGGGTAGTGGCAATGAGCAGTTCTTC

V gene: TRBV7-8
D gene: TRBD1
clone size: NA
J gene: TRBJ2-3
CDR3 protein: CASSLVTGASTDTQYF
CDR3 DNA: TGTGCCAGCAGCTTAGTAACAGGGGCTAGCACAGATACGCAGTATTTT

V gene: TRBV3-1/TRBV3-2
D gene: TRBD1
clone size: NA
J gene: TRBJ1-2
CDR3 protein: CASSASGTGGYGYTF
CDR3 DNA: TGTGCCAGCAGCGCCTCTGGGACAGGAGGCTATGGCTACACCTTC

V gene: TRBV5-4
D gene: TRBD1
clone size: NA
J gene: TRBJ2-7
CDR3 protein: CASSHDRGLYEQYF
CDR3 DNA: TGTGCCAGCAGCCATGACAGGGGGCTGTACGAGCAGTACTTC

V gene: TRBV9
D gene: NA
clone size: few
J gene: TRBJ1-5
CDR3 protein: CASSVGGGYQPQHF
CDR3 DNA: TGTGCCAGCAGCGTAGGGGGGGGCTATCAGCCCCAGCATTTT

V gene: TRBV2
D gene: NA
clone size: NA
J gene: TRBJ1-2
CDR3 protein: CASSGNTGGYTF
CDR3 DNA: TGTGCCAGCAGCGGGAATACTGGGGGCTACACCTTC

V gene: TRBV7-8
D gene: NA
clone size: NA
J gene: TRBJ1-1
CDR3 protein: CASSLAPWGDLNTEAFF
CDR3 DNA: TGTGCCAGCAGCTTAGCCCCTTGGGGGGACTTGAACACTGAAGCTTTCTTT

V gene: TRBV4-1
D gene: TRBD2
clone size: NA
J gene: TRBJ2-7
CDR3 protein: CASSRDSGTYEQYF
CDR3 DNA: TGCGCCAGCAGCCGGGATAGCGGGACCTACGAGCAGTACTTC

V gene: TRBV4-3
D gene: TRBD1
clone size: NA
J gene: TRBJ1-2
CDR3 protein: CASSQTGSGGYGYTF
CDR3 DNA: TGCGCCAGCAGCCAAACCGGCTCAGGGGGGTATGGCTACACCTTC

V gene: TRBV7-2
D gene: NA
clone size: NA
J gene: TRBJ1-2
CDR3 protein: CASSLAAESYGYTF
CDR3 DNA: TGTGCCAGCAGCTTAGCGGCAGAAAGCTATGGCTACACCTTC

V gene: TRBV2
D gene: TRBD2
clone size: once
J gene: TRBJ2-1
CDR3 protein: CASSEASGGSNEQFF
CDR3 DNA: TGTGCCAGCAGTGAAGCTAGCGGGGGTTCGAATGAGCAGTTCTTC

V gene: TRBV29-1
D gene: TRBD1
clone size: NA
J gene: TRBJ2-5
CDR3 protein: CSVEGERDRDFQETQYF
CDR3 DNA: TGCAGCGTTGAGGGGGAACGGGACAGGGATTTCCAAGAGACCCAGTACTTC

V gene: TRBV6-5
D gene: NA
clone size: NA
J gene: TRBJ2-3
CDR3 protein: CASRPSQDTQYF
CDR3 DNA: TGTGCCAGCAGACCATCCCAGGATACGCAGTATTTT

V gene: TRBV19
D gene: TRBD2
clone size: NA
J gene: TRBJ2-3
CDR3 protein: CASSILGLAGGETDTQYF
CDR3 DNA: TGTGCCAGTAGTATCCTGGGACTAGCGGGGGGTGAGACAGATACGCAGTATTTT

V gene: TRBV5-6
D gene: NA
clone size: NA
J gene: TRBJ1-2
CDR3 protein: CASSLGSGLPYGYTF
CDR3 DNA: TGTGCCAGCAGCTTGGGTTCAGGGCTCCCCTATGGCTACACCTTC

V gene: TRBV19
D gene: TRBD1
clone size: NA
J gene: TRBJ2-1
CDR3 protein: CASSIVQGAQGEQFF
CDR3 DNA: TGTGCCAGTAGTATAGTACAGGGGGCGCAGGGTGAGCAGTTCTTC

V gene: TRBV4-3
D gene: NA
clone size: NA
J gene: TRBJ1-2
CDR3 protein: CASSQSGTGINYGYTF
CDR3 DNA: TGCGCCAGCAGCCAATCGGGAACAGGGATTAACTATGGCTACACCTTC

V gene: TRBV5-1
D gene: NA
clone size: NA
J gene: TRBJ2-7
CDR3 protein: CASSQNVGGGYEQYF
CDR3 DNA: TGCGCCAGCAGTCAAAATGTTGGAGGTGGCTACGAGCAGTACTTC

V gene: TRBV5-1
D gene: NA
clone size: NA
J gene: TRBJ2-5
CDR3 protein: CASSFSQETQYF
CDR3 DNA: TGCGCCAGCAGCTTCTCCCAAGAGACCCAGTACTTC

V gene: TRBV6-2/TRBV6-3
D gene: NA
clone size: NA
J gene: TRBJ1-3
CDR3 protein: CASSNGGWTGNTIYF
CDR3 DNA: TGTGCCAGCAGCAACGGGGGATGGACTGGAAACACCATATATTTT

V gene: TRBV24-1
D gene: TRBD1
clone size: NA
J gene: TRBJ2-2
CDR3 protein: CATSESRTGWNTGELFF
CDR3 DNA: TGTGCCACCAGTGAATCCAGGACAGGTTGGAACACCGGGGAGCTGTTTTTT

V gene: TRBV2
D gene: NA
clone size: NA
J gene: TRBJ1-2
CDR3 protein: CASITLTATYGYTF
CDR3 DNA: TGTGCCAGCATTACCTTGACAGCTACATATGGCTACACCTTC

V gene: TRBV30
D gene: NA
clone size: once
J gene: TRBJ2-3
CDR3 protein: CAWSRGTDTQYF
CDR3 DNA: TGTGCCTGGAGTCGGGGCACAGATACGCAGTATTTT

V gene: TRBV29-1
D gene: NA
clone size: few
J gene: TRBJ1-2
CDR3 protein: CSVEVWESNYGYTF
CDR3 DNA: TGCAGCGTTGAAGTTTGGGAGTCTAACTATGGCTACACCTTC

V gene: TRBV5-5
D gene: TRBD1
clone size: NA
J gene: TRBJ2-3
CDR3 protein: CASSLYMNRGTDTQYF
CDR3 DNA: TGTGCCAGCAGCTTGTATATGAACAGGGGGACGGATACGCAGTATTTT

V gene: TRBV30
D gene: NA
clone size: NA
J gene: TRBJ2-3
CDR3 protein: CAWSLEDTQYF
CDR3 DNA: TGTGCCTGGAGTCTGGAGGATACGCAGTATTTT

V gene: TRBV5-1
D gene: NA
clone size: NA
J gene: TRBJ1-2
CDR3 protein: CASSPPGALYGYTF
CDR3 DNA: TGCGCCAGCAGCCCCCCAGGGGCCCTCTATGGCTACACCTTC

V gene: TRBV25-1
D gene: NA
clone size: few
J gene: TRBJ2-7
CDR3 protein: CASSERGGDEQYF
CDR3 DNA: TGTGCCAGCAGTGAGAGAGGCGGGGACGAGCAGTACTTC

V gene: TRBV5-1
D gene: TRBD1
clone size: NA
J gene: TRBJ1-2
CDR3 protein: CASSSWDRFGYTF
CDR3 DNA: TGCGCCAGCAGCTCCTGGGACAGATTTGGCTACACCTTC

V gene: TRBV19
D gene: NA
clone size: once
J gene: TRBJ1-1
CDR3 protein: CASSPRGGAMNTEAFF
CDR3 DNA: TGTGCCAGTAGTCCCCGGGGGGGAGCTATGAACACTGAAGCTTTCTTT

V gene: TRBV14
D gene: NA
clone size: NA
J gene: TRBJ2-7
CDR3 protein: CASSQVYNEQYF
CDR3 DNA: TGTGCCAGCAGCCAAGTTTATAACGAGCAGTACTTC

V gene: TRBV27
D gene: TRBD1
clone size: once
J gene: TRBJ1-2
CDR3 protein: CASSWDSVRGGYTF
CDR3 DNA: TGTGCCAGCAGTTGGGACAGCGTTAGGGGTGGCTACACCTTC

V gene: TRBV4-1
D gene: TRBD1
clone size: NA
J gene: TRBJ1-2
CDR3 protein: CASSQGTGGANKDGYTF
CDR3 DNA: TGCGCCAGCAGCCAAGGGACAGGGGGCGCAAATAAGGATGGCTACACCTTC

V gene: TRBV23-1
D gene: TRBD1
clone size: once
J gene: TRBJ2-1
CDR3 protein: CASSHPKTGEIYNEQFF
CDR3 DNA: TGCGCCAGCAGTCACCCAAAGACAGGGGAAATTTACAATGAGCAGTTCTTC

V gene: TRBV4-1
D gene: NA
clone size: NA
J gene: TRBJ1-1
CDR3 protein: CASSREWRLNTEAFF
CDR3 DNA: TGCGCCAGCAGCCGAGAGTGGAGGTTGAACACTGAAGCTTTCTTT

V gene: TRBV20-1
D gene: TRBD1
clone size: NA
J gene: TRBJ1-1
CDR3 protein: CSARQGYEAFF
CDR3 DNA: TGCAGTGCACGACAGGGTTATGAAGCTTTCTTT

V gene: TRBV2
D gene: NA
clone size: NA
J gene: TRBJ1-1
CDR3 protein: CASTFEGRVNTEAFF
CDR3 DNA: TGTGCCAGTACGTTCGAGGGCCGGGTGAACACTGAAGCTTTCTTT